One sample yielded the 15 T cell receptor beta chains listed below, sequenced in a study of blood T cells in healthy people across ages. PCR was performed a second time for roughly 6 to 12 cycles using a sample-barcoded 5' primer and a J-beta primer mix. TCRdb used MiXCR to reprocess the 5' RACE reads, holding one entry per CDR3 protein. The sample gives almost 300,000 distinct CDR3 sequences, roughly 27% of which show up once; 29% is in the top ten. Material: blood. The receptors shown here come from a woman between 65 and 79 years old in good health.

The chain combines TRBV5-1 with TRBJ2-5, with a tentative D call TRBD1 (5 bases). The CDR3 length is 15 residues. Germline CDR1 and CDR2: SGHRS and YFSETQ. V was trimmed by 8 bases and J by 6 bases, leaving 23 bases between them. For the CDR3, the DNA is TGCGCCAGTCAGAAAGGGGCCACCGGCGGTAAGACCCAGTACTTC. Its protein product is CASQKGATGGKTQYF.

CDR3 bases: TGCAGTGCGTACCGTCCTCCGAGACTAGCGGGCCGCACAGATACGCAGTATTTT. Its translation: CSAYRPPRLAGRTDTQYF. The chain is built from TRBV20-1 and TRBJ2-3; 10 nucleotides line up with TRBD2. The V gene's germline CDR1 is DFQATT and CDR2 SNEGSKA (reference sequence). The CDR3 runs 18 residues. The ends lost 6 bases at V and 1 base at J; junction bases unmatched: 16.

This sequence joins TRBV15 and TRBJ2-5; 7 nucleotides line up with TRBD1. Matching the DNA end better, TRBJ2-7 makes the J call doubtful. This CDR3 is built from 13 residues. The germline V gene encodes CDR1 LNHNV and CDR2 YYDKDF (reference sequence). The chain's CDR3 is CATSLDRHYEQYF. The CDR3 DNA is TGTGCCACCTCCTTGGACAGGCACTACGAGCAGTACTTC.

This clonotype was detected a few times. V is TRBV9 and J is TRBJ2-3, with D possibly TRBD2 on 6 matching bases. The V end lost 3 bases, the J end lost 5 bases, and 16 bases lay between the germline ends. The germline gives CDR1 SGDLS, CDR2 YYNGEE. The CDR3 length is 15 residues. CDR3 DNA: TGTGCCAGCAGCGCCCGGGGCGGGGAAAGAGATACGCAGTATTTT. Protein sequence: CASSARGGERDTQYF. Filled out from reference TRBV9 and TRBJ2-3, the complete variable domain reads DSGVTQTPKHLITATGQRVTLRCSPRSGDLSVYWYQQSLDQGLQFLIQYYNGEERAKGNILERFSAQQFPDLHSELNLSSLELGDSALYFCASSARGGERDTQYFGPGTRLTVL.

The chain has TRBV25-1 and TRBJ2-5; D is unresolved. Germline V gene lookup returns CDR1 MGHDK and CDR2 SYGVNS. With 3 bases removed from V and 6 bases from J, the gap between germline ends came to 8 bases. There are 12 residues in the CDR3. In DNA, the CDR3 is TGTGCCAGCAGTGACCCAGGACAGACCCAGTACTTC. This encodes CASSDPGQTQYF.

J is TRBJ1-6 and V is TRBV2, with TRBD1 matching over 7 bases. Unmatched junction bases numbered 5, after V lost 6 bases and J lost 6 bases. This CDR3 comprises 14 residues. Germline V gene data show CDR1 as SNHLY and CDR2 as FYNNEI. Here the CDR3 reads CASSPNRGNSPLHF. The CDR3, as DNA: TGTGCCAGCAGCCCTAACAGGGGTAATTCACCCCTCCACTTT. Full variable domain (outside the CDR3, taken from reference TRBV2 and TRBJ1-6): EPEVTQTPSHQVTQMGQEVILRCVPISNHLYFYWYRQILGQKVEFLVSFYNNEISEKSEIFDDQFSVERPDGSNFTLKIRSTKLEDSAMYFCASSPNRGNSPLHFGNGTRLTVT.

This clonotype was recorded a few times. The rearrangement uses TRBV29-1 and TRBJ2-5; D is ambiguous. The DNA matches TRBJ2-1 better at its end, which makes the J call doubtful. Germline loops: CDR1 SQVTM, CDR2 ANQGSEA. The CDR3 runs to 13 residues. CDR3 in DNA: TGCAGCGTTGAAGGGGCAGGCCCCGATGAGCAGTTCTTC. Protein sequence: CSVEGAGPDEQFF.

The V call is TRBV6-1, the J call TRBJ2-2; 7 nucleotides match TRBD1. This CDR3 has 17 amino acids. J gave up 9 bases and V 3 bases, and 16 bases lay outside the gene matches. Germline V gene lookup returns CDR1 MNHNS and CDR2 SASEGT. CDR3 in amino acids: CASSEGTELLWPRELFF. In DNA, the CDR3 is TGTGCCAGCAGTGAGGGGACAGAACTCTTGTGGCCCAGGGAGCTGTTTTTT.

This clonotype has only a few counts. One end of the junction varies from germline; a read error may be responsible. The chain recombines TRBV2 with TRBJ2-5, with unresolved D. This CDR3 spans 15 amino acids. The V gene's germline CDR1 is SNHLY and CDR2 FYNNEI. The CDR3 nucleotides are TGTGCCAGCAGTATGAGCCGTGGGATTCAAGAGACCCTGTACTTC. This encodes CASSMSRGIQETLYF.

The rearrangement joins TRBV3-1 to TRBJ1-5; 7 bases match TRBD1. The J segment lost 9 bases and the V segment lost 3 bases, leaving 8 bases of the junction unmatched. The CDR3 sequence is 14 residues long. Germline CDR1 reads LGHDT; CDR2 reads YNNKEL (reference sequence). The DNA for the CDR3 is TGTGCCAGCAGCCAGTCGACAGGGAAAGGGCCCCAGCATTTT. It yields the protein CASSQSTGKGPQHF.

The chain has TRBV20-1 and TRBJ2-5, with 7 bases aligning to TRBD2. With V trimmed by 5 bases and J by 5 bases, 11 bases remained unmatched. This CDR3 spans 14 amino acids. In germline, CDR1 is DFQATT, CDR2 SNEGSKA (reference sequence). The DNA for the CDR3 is TGCAGTGCTTTACTAGCGACCAAAGCGGAGACCCAGTACTTC. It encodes CSALLATKAETQYF.

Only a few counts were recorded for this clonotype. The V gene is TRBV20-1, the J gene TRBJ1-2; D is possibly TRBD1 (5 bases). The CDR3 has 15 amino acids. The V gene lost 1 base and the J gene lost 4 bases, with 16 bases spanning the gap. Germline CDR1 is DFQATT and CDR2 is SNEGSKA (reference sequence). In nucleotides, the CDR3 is TGCAGTGCTAGAGCCGGGACGGATCAGACCTATGGCTACACCTTC. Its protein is CSARAGTDQTYGYTF.

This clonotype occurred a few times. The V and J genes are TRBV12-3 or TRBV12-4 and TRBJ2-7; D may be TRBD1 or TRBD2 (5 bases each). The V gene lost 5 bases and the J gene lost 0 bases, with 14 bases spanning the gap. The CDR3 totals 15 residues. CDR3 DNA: TGTGCCAGCAGTCAAATGGGACGGAGCTCCTACGAGCAGTACTTC. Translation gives CASSQMGRSSYEQYF.

The CDR3 loop is CATIGGGIQETQYF. CDR3 DNA sequence: TGTGCCACCATAGGTGGCGGGATCCAAGAGACCCAGTACTTC. The chain is built from TRBV6-5 and TRBJ2-5; D possibly corresponds to TRBD2 (6 bases). The CDR3 has 14 residues. Trimming pared 10 bases from V and 1 base from J, leaving 16 bases between. CDR1 MNHEY and CDR2 SVGAGI come from the germline V gene.

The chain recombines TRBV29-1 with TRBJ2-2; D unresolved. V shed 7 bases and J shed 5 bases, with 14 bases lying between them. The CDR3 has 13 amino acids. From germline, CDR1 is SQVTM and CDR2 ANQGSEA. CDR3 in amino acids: CSADGWSTGELFF. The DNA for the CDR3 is TGCAGCGCGGACGGATGGAGTACCGGGGAGCTGTTTTTT.